This entry lists 25 T cell receptor beta chains sequenced from one sample in a study of blood T cell repertoires in COVID-19. Sequenced by immunoSEQ multiplex PCR; TCRdb stores in-frame clones only, minus some. The table has tens of thousands of clones, roughly 80% seen once. Sequenced: peripheral blood. The receptors shown here come from an older woman with acute or convalescent COVID-19.

The CDR3 nucleotides are TGCAGCGTTGGTGGGGCCCTGAACACTGAAGCTTTCTTT. Amino acid sequence: CSVGGALNTEAFF. The rearrangement links TRBV29-1 to TRBJ1-1, with a tentative D call TRBD1 (5 bases). V lost 4 bases, J lost 0 bases, and 9 bases lay in between. CDR1 is SQVTM and CDR2 is ANQGSEA in the germline V gene. The CDR3 consists of 13 residues.

The chain is built from TRBV11-2 and TRBJ2-5; D is perhaps TRBD1 (6 bases). The germline CDR1 and CDR2 sequences are SGHAT and FQNNGV. This CDR3 has 16 residues. Deletions cut 2 bases from V and 1 base from J, with 14 bases between. CDR3 sequence (DNA): TGTGCCAGCAGCTTACAGGGGTGGAGGCTCCAAGAGACCCAGTACTTC. Amino acid sequence: CASSLQGWRLQETQYF.

The chain combines TRBV5-4 with TRBJ2-3; a weak D match, TRBD2 (5 bases). The CDR3 is made up of 17 amino acids. The germline V gene has CDR1 SGHNT and CDR2 YYREEE (reference sequence). With 4 bases removed from V and 0 bases from J, the gap between germline ends came to 18 bases. CDR3 in amino acids: CASSLLARAASTDTQYF. CDR3 DNA sequence: TGTGCCAGCAGCCTCCTAGCTCGGGCAGCTAGCACAGATACGCAGTATTTT.

The chain links TRBV20-1 to TRBJ1-1; D uncertain. V dropped 1 base and J dropped 3 bases, with 3 bases sitting between them. The CDR3 has 11 residues. CDR1 is DFQATT and CDR2 is SNEGSKA in the germline V gene (reference sequence). Written as DNA, the CDR3 is TGCAGTGCTAGAGGAGACACTGAAGCTTTCTTT. It yields the protein CSARGDTEAFF.

This chain joins TRBV5-5 and TRBJ2-4; 8 bases map to TRBD1. CDR3 length: 16 residues. Per the germline V gene, CDR1 is SGHKS and CDR2 is YYEKEE (reference sequence). V was clipped by 1 base and J by 10 bases; unmatched bases: 13. This CDR3 is CASSLIETGVFGIQYF. The CDR3 DNA follows: TGTGCCAGCAGCTTGATAGAGACAGGGGTCTTTGGGATTCAGTACTTC.

The chain links TRBV7-7 to TRBJ2-1; TRBD1 matches 9 bases. Trimming removed 5 bases from V and 8 bases from J; junction bases left unmatched: 7. Germline V gene data show CDR1 as SSHAT and CDR2 as FNYEAQ (reference sequence). The CDR3 runs to 14 residues. CDR3 coding DNA: TGTGCCAGCAGCCGAAATACAGGGGGCTATGAGCAGTTCTTC. Translation gives CASSRNTGGYEQFF.

The chain links TRBV29-1 to TRBJ1-2; 7 nucleotides match TRBD1. V shed 0 bases, J shed 0 bases, and the junction held 7 bases outside the gene matches. CDR3 length: 16 residues. Germline V CDR1 and CDR2: SQVTM, ANQGSEA. The chain's CDR3 is CSVEEAGTASNYGYTF. DNA of the CDR3: TGCAGCGTTGAAGAGGCCGGGACAGCTTCTAACTATGGCTACACCTTC.

A few counts support this clone. The J gene is TRBJ1-2, the V gene TRBV9; 9 bases fit TRBD1. Germline CDR1 reads SGDLS; CDR2 reads YYNGEE. V was clipped by 4 bases and J by 6 bases; unmatched bases: 7. The CDR3 contains 14 residues. CDR3: CASSHRDRADGYTF. The CDR3 nucleotides are TGTGCCAGCAGCCACCGGGACAGGGCTGATGGCTACACCTTC.

By proportion, this clone is medium-sized. This sample includes further DNA sequences coding for the same CDR3. The chain has TRBV3-1 (or the pseudogene TRBV3-2) and TRBJ1-1; possible D gene TRBD1, 6 bases. Germline V gene sequence: CDR1 LGHDT, CDR2 YNNKEL (reference sequence). The CDR3 runs to 14 residues. The V gene lost 4 bases and the J gene lost 1 base, with 10 bases spanning the gap. The CDR3 DNA is TGTGCCAGCAGCCCTAAGGACAGGAACACTGAAGCTTTCTTT. This encodes CASSPKDRNTEAFF.

The V gene is TRBV3-1 (or the pseudogene TRBV3-2), the J gene TRBJ2-3; 8 bases align to TRBD1. There are 15 residues in the CDR3. After removal of 1 base from V and 4 bases from J, the junction contained 4 bases not matched to a gene. The germline V gene encodes CDR1 LGHDT and CDR2 YNNKEL (reference sequence). CDR3 protein: CASSQVRGQSDTQYF. The CDR3 nucleotides are TGTGCCAGCAGCCAAGTCAGGGGGCAGTCAGATACGCAGTATTTT.

This chain joins TRBV7-9 and TRBJ2-5, with 12 bases lining up with TRBD2. Per the germline V gene, CDR1 is SEHNR and CDR2 is FQNEAQ (reference sequence). CDR3 length: 16 amino acids. J was trimmed by 7 bases and V by 0 bases; bases with no gene match: 6. The CDR3 bases are TGTGCCAGCAGCTTAGCGACTAGCGGGGGCCCCGGGACCCAGTACTTC. It yields the protein CASSLATSGGPGTQYF.

The chain is built from TRBV6-5 and TRBJ2-7, with 11 bases fitting TRBD1. Trimming removed 3 bases from V and 2 bases from J; junction bases left unmatched: 3. Germline V gene data show CDR1 as MNHEY and CDR2 as SVGAGI. The CDR3 spans 15 residues. In nucleotides, the CDR3 is TGTGCCAGCAGTTATGGGGGACAGGGGGCCTACGAGCAGTACTTC. Protein sequence: CASSYGGQGAYEQYF.

This clone was picked up a small number of times. The V and J genes are TRBV4-1 and TRBJ1-2; the D is unclear. CDR1 is MGHRA and CDR2 is YSYEKL in the germline V gene. The CDR3 length is 14 residues. Deletions cut 1 base from V and 1 base from J, with 7 bases between. CDR3 loop: CASSQGFSNYGYTF. The CDR3 nucleotides read TGCGCCAGCAGCCAAGGCTTCAGTAACTATGGCTACACCTTC.

In its sample, this clone was seen many times. The chain employs TRBV19 and TRBJ2-7, with TRBD1 as a possible D gene (5 bases). This CDR3 has 12 residues. V lost 6 bases to trimming and J lost 6 bases, with 12 bases between them. Germline V lookup: CDR1 LNHDA, CDR2 SQIVND (reference sequence). CDR3 in DNA: TGTGCCAGTAGAGGCCAGGGTGGCGAGCAGTACTTC. Amino acids: CASRGQGGEQYF. Variable domain in full (rest from reference TRBV19 and TRBJ2-7): DGGITQSPKYLFRKEGQNVTLSCEQNLNHDAMYWYRQDPGQGLRLIYYSQIVNDFQKGDIAEGYSVSREKKESFPLTVTSAQKNPTAFYLCASRGQGGEQYFGPGTRLTVT.

The chain recombines TRBV6-2 or TRBV6-3 with TRBJ2-2, with TRBD1 identical over 10 bases. Germline lookup yields CDR1 MNHEY and CDR2 SVGEGT. Trimming cost V 5 bases and J 3 bases; bases outside gene matches: 9. This CDR3 is 17 amino acids long. Written as DNA, the CDR3 is TGTGCCAGCAGTCCGGGACAGGGGTGGTCGGACACCGGGGAGCTGTTTTTT. Residues: CASSPGQGWSDTGELFF.

V usage is TRBV19 and J usage is TRBJ1-1; 8 nucleotides line up with TRBD1. V dropped 7 bases and J dropped 4; count of bases not matched to a gene: 8. Germline V gene sequence: CDR1 LNHDA, CDR2 SQIVND (reference sequence). The CDR3 totals 14 residues. CDR3 sequence: CASTLTGAITEAFF. In nucleotides, the CDR3 is TGTGCCAGTACCCTGACAGGGGCTATCACTGAAGCTTTCTTT.

The CDR3 nucleotides read TGTGCCAGCAGCTTTAGACAGGCCACTGAAGCTTTCTTT. Encoded protein: CASSFRQATEAFF. The chain has TRBV7-2 and TRBJ1-1, with a weak D call TRBD1 (6 bases). Germline V gene data show CDR1 as SGHTA and CDR2 as FQGNSA. V lost 3 bases and J 4 bases, leaving 9 bases between the germline ends. The length of the CDR3 is 13 residues.

V gene TRBV18 combines with J gene TRBJ2-7, with no clear D. Germline V gives CDR1 KGHSH, CDR2 LQKENI. Between the trimmed V and J ends, which lost 2 bases and 0 bases, there was a span of 5 bases. This CDR3 has 13 residues. The CDR3 loop reads CASSPSLSYEQYF. CDR3 nucleotide sequence: TGTGCCAGCTCACCATCACTCTCCTACGAGCAGTACTTC.

V usage is TRBV5-1 and J usage is TRBJ1-1; 11 bases line up with TRBD1. With 3 bases clipped from V and 1 base from J, the junction kept 5 bases outside the gene matches. Germline V lookup: CDR1 SGHRS, CDR2 YFSETQ. The CDR3 has 16 amino acids. The CDR3 region is CASSSRTGGRNTEAFF. DNA of the CDR3: TGCGCCAGCAGCTCGAGGACAGGGGGCCGGAACACTGAAGCTTTCTTT.

The V and J genes are TRBV5-1 and TRBJ2-7; D is perhaps TRBD1 (6 bases). CDR1 and CDR2 (germline): SGHRS, YFSETQ. Trimming cost V 4 bases and J 7 bases, with 18 bases left between them. The CDR3 extends over 14 amino acids. CDR3 protein: CASSRRQDWGEQYV. The CDR3 nucleotides are TGCGCCAGCAGCCGTAGACAGGACTGGGGAGAGCAGTACGTC.

The V gene is TRBV3-1 (or the pseudogene TRBV3-2), the J gene TRBJ2-7; maybe TRBD1 (6 bases). Between the trimmed V and J ends, which lost 1 base and 1 base, there was a span of 8 bases. This CDR3 spans 14 amino acids. Germline values: CDR1 LGHDT, CDR2 YNNKEL (reference sequence). DNA of the CDR3: TGTGCCAGCAGCCAAGCCACAGGGTCCTACGAGCAGTACGTC. Amino acid sequence: CASSQATGSYEQYV.

The chain uses TRBV30 and TRBJ2-2; D is perhaps TRBD2 (5 bases). CDR1 is GTSNPN and CDR2 is SVGIG in the germline V gene (reference sequence). Trimming shortened V by 4 bases and J by 5 bases, and 14 bases separated the two germline ends. The CDR3 spans 14 residues. The CDR3 protein is CAWTREGRTGELFF. In DNA form, the CDR3 reads TGTGCCTGGACACGAGAGGGTAGGACCGGGGAGCTGTTTTTT.

This clone has a single count. The chain has TRBV7-9 and TRBJ1-5; D might be TRBD1 (6 bases). The CDR3 spans 15 residues. The V end was cut by 4 bases, the J end by 0 bases, with 10 bases between. The germline gives CDR1 SEHNR, CDR2 FQNEAQ (reference sequence). The CDR3 is CASSSGQTSNQPQHF. In DNA, the CDR3 is TGTGCCAGCAGCTCCGGACAGACTAGCAATCAGCCCCAGCATTTT.

This chain joins TRBV7-2 and TRBJ1-2, with 12 bases that match TRBD1. Trimming removed 1 base from V and 3 bases from J; junction bases left unmatched: 6. The CDR3 loop spans 17 amino acids. The V gene's germline CDR1 is SGHTA and CDR2 FQGNSA. The CDR3: CASSLVAGQGADYGYTF. In DNA form, the CDR3 reads TGTGCCAGCAGCTTAGTAGCGGGACAGGGGGCTGACTATGGCTACACCTTC.

The chain carries TRBV6-2 or TRBV6-3 and TRBJ2-1; 7 bases map to TRBD1. Germline V CDR1 and CDR2: MNHEY, SVGEGT. The ends lost 0 bases at V and 4 bases at J; junction bases unmatched: 6. The CDR3 loop spans 16 amino acids. The CDR3 DNA follows: TGTGCCAGCAGTTACTCGAACCGGGACAGATACAATGAGCAGTTCTTC. It is translated as CASSYSNRDRYNEQFF.